This T cell receptor (beta chain) was sequenced during a study of graft-versus-host responses after intestinal transplantation. This clone was counted a single time. Its specificity is not known. This table comes from immunoSEQ multiplex PCR, and its TCRdb copy is limited to in-frame clones, with some not included. The sample holds tens of thousands of clones; 70% to 90% are singletons and the top ten take around 0.35%. V lost 3 bases, J lost 6 bases, and 18 bases stayed unmatched. Germline CDR1 is MDHEN and CDR2 is SYDVKM. The CDR3 is 18 residues long. The rearrangement uses TRBV28 and TRBJ1-2, with 8 bases that match TRBD1. The source is a human donor who received an intestinal transplant. Sequencing was performed on unstimulated CD4+ T cells sorted from spleen or lymph node cells, taken before intestinal transplant. CDR3 bases: TGTGCCAGCAGTTTCTCGTACGCCCCGGGACAGGTGACGGATGGCTACACCTTC. The encoded protein is CASSFSYAPGQVTDGYTF.